Sequencing of this T cell receptor (beta chain) was carried out in a study of neurological immune-mediated disorders. Study-level background: In a group of around 35 multiple sclerosis patients, 31 had the relapsing-remitting type and 3 had the secondary progressive type.

In TCRdb, the 5' RACE reads were re-called with MiXCR into one record per CDR3 protein. The sample records about 88,000 distinct CDR3 sequences, approximately 3.3% being singletons. Study observations and caveats: The study phylogenetically grouped the repertoires of 18 of 34 multiple sclerosis patients into one related-CDR3 cluster, a possible signature.

The junction had 9 bases not matched to a gene; V was cut back by 6 bases and J by 4 bases. Germline lookup yields CDR1 DFQATT and CDR2 SNEGSKA (reference sequence). This CDR3 region has 14 residues. This clonotype was found many times. What it recognizes is unknown. The specimen was PBMCs. The clonotype was recovered from a young woman with multiple sclerosis. The chain links TRBV20-1 to TRBJ1-5, with 7 bases identical to TRBD1. DNA for the CDR3: TGCAGTGCCAGACAGGGCGAGAGGAATCAGCCCCAGCATTTT. Its translation is CSARQGERNQPQHF.